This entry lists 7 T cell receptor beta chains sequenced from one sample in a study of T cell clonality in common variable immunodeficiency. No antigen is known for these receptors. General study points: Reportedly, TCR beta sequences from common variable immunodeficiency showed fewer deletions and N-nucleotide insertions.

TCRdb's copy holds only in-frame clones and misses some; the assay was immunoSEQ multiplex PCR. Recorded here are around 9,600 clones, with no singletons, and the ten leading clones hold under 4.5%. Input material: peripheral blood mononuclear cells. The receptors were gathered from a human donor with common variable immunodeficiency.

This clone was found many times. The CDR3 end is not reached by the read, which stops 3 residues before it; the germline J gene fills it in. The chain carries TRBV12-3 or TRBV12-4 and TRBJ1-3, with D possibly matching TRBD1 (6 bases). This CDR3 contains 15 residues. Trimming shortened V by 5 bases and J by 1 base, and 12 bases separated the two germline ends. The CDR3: CASSTATGSGNTIYF. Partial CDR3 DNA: TGTGCCAGCAGTACCGCGACAGGATCTGGAAACACC.

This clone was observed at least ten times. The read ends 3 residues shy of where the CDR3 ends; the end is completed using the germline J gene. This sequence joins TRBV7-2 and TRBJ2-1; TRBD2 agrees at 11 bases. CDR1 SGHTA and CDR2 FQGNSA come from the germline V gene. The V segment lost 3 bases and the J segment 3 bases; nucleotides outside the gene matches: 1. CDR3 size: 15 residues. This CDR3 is CASSFGLAGYNEQFF. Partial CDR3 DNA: TGTGCCAGCAGCTTCGGACTAGCGGGCTACAATGAG.

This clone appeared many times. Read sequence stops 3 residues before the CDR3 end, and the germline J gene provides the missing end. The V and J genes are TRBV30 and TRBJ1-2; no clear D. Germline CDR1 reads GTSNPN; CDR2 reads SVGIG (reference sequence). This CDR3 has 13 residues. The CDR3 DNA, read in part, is TGTGCCTGGAGTGTAACCAGGCTACAAGGC. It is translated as CAWSVTRLQG. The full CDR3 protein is CAWSVTRLQGYTF.

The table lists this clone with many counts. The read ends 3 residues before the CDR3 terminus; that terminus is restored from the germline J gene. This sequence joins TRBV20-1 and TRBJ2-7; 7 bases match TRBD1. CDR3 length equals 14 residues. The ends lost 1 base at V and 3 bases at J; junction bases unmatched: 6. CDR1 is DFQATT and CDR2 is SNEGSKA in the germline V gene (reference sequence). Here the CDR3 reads CSARVRQGFYEQYF. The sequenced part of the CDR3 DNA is TGCAGTGCTAGAGTTAGACAGGGATTCTACGAG.

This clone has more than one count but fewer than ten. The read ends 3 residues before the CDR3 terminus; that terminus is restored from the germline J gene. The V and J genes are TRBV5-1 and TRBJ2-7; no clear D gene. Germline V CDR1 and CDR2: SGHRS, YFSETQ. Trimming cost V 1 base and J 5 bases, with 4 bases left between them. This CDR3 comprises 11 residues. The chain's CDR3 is CASSLKDEQYF. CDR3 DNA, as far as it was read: TGCGCCAGCAGCTTGAAGGACGAG.

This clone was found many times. This chain's CDR3 is CSARTDNYGYTF. CDR3 DNA (partial): TGCAGTGCTAGAACAGATAACTATGGC. The gene calls are TRBV20-1 and TRBJ1-2; D is undetermined. The CDR3 end lies 3 residues beyond the end of the read and is filled in from the germline J gene. This CDR3 spans 12 amino acids. V gave up 2 bases and J gave up 1 base, with 5 bases separating them. Germline CDR1 reads DFQATT; CDR2 reads SNEGSKA (reference sequence).

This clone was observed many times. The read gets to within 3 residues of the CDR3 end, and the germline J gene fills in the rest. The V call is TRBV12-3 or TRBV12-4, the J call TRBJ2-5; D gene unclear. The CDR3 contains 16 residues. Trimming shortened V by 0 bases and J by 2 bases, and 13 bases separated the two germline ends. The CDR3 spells CASSLAGRSVQETQYF. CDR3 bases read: TGTGCCAGCAGTTTAGCTGGTCGGTCGGTTCAAGAGACC.